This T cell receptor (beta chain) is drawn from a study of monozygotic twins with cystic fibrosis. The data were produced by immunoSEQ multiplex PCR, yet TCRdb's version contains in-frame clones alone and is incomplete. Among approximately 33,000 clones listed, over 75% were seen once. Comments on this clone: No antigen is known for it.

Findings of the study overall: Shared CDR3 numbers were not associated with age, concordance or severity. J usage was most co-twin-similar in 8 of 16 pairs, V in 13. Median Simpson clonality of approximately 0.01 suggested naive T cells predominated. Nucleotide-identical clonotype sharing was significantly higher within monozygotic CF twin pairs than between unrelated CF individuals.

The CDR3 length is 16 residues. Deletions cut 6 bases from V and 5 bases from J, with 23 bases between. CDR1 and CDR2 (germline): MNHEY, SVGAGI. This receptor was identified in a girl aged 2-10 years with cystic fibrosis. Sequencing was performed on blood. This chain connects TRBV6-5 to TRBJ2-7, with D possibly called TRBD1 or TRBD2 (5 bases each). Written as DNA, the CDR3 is TGTGCCAGCAGCTACGATGGACGGGGACGAGGAGACGAGCAGTACTTC. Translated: CASSYDGRGRGDEQYF.